Listed below are T cell receptor beta chains from one sample, sequenced in a study of CD8 T cells in Susac syndrome. TCRdb processed the immunoSEQ multiplex PCR reads anew with MiXCR; each CDR3 protein has one entry. The sample includes around 160,000 distinct CDR3 sequences, approximately 95% of them seen just once. The material sequenced was CD4+ T cells from PBMCs. These TCRs come from a human donor with multiple sclerosis. The CDR3 runs from the conserved cysteine through the conserved F or W. D genes are given only for firm matches.

D,J,V,DNA,CDR3
.,TRBJ1-5,TRBV19,TGTGCCAGTAGTCTCCATGGGGCCGAACTCAATCAGCCCCAGCATTTT,CASSLHGAELNQPQHF
TRBD2,TRBJ2-7,TRBV6-2/TRBV6-3,TGTGCCAGCAGTCGCGGGACTAGCGGGAGACACGAGCAGTACTTC,CASSRGTSGRHEQYF
.,TRBJ1-1,TRBV12-3/TRBV12-4,TGTGCCAGCACCCAGGGGTTTGAAGCTTTCTTT,CASTQGFEAFF
.,TRBJ1-2,TRBV29-1,TGCAGCGTTGAGCGGGCCTTCAGGGACTATGGCTACACCTTC,CSVERAFRDYGYTF
.,TRBJ1-1,TRBV27,TGTGCCAGCAGTCCGGCTTTCGGGTCCCCGAACACTGAAGCTTTCTTT,CASSPAFGSPNTEAFF
TRBD1,TRBJ1-4,TRBV27,TGTGCCAGCAGTTTATCAGGGACAGGGTGGGGAAAACTGTTTTTT,CASSLSGTGWGKLFF
.,TRBJ2-1,TRBV30,TGTGCCTGGAGTGTAGACCGTGAGCAGTTCTTC,CAWSVDREQFF
TRBD1,TRBJ1-3,TRBV28,TGTGCCAGCAGTCGGACAGGGAACTCTGGAAACACCATATATTTT,CASSRTGNSGNTIYF
.,TRBJ1-2,TRBV5-1,TGCGCCAGCAGCTTGGCCAGTAGGGGAGGCTACACCTTC,CASSLASRGGYTF
.,TRBJ1-2,TRBV30,TGTGCCTGGAGTGGGACAACTTATGGCTACACCTTC,CAWSGTTYGYTF